The source of this T cell receptor (beta chain) is a study of blood T cell repertoires in COVID-19. Authors' analysis steps: Scientists estimated how many nucleated cells there were by amplifying reference gene primers. TCRdb keeps only in-frame clones here, not all; method: immunoSEQ multiplex PCR. V, J and clone size reflect that table, while D and trimming were determined from the DNA. Altogether about 240,000 clones are present, approximately 83% being singletons, with the ten largest covering roughly 3.3%. After removal of 0 bases from V and 4 bases from J, the junction contained 6 bases not matched to a gene. CDR3 length: 16 amino acids. Germline lookup yields CDR1 SGHRS and CDR2 YFSETQ.

The V and J genes are TRBV5-1 and TRBJ2-1; 8 nucleotides agree with TRBD2. The sample comprised PBMCs or T cells enriched from blood (not recorded which). The sequence came from a woman between 35 and 50 years old with acute COVID-19. The CDR3 spells CASSLGQREKYNEQFF. The CDR3 DNA sequence: TGCGCCAGCAGCTTGGGACAGCGGGAGAAATACAATGAGCAGTTCTTC.